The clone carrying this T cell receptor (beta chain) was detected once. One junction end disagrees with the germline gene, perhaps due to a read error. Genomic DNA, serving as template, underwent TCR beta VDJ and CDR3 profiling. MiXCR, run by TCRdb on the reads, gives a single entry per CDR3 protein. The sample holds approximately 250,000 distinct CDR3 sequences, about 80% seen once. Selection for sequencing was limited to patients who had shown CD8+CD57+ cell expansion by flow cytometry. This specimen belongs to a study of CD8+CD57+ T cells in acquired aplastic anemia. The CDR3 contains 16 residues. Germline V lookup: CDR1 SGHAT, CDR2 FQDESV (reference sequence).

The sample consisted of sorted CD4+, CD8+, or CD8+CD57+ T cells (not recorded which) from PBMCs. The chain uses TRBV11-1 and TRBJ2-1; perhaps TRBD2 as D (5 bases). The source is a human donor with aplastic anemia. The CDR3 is CASSFHNSGRSDERFF. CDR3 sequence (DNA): TGTGCCAGCAGCTTTCACAACAGCGGAAGAAGCGATGAGCGGTTCTTC.